The sequence of this TCR beta chain was determined in a study of Graves' ophthalmopathy and Graves' hyperthyroidism. V shed 4 bases, J shed 8 bases, and the junction held 13 bases outside the gene matches. The CDR3 totals 16 residues. Germline CDR1 reads SNHLY; CDR2 reads FYNNEI. RNA transcripts were the template, and TCR beta CDR3 regions were amplified from them. First-round RT-PCR used HTBI primers; second-round multiplex PCR followed. TCRdb reprocessed the multiplex PCR reads with MiXCR, giving one entry per CDR3 protein. The table has about 640,000 distinct CDR3 sequences, over 40% seen once; the top ten hold more than 2.5%.

The sample was peripheral blood. V gene TRBV2 combines with J gene TRBJ2-5; 10 bases align to TRBD2. The TCR originated in an adult man with Graves' ophthalmopathy. The CDR3 region is CASSVTGSGGAGTQYF. CDR3 bases: TGTGCCAGCAGTGTGACTGGCAGCGGGGGGGCCGGAACCCAGTACTTC.